The entry that follows covers one T cell receptor (beta chain) sequence. Terminally differentiated effector memory CD45RA+ cells were left out of the naive CD8 fraction, which was CD45RO-negative and positively selected for CCR7. This entry belongs to a study of shared clonotypes between healthy human individuals. Assay used: immunoSEQ multiplex PCR; TCRdb lists only in-frame clones, some missing. The sample has 650,000 to 800,000 clones; just over 90% are singletons. The V gene lost 1 base and the J gene lost 10 bases, with 9 bases spanning the gap. The CDR3 is made up of 12 amino acids. CDR1 is SGHKS, CDR2 YYEKEE, per germline (reference sequence).

J is TRBJ2-1 and V is TRBV5-5; D perhaps matches TRBD1 (6 bases). Sequencing was performed on naive CD8+ T cells sorted from blood. This clonotype originated in a young man in good health. Written as DNA, the CDR3 is TGTGCCAGCAGCTTGCTGGGGGCCGAGCAGTTCTTC. It encodes CASSLLGAEQFF.